The source of this TCR beta chain is a study of CD8 T cells in ankylosing spondylitis. Study-wide results and limits: Ankylosing spondylitis blood seemed to carry a telltale TCR beta motif made of eight or nine highly homologous variants. There was reportedly significant enrichment of clones that were disease-linked in matched ankylosing spondylitis synovial fluid.

This clonotype has more than one count but fewer than ten. The target antigen is unknown. TCRdb recomputed calls from the 5' RACE reads with MiXCR, one row per CDR3 protein. The sample has 150,000 to 200,000 distinct CDR3 sequences; roughly 34% are singletons. The clonotype was recovered from a male donor with ankylosing spondylitis. Source material: synovial fluid, either unsorted or a sorted T cell fraction (not recorded which).

This chain's CDR3 is CASTRTASYQETQYF. DNA for the CDR3: TGCGCCAGCACCCGGACAGCCTCATACCAAGAGACCCAGTACTTC. The chain couples TRBV5-1 to TRBJ2-5; tentative D call: TRBD1 (6 bases). The V gene lost 6 bases and the J gene lost 0 bases, with 15 bases spanning the gap. The CDR3 contains 15 residues. CDR1 is SGHRS, CDR2 YFSETQ, per germline.